Reported below is one T cell receptor (beta chain). Its antigen remains unidentified. It has no much larger one-base neighbor in the sample; base qualities were not kept. TCRbeta CDR3 regions were amplified from genomic DNA using the immunoSEQ Assay, a bias-controlled multiplex PCR. The authors' analysis ran thus. The number of nucleated cells in each sample was estimated from the amplification of reference gene primers within the assay. To quantify the absolute abundance of each unique TCRbeta CDR3 rearrangement, sequence reads were collapsed and filtered. For each sample, productive Simpson clonality was calculated by taking the square root of Simpson's diversity index across productive rearrangements. In TCRdb, the immuneACCESS table is reduced to in-frame sequences with V and J assigned. These tables do not hold every clone; where another copy was compared, an unresolved V gene accounts for under half, and the others remain unexplained. That table gives V, J and clone size, and the DNA gave D and trimming. This sample lists over 150,000 clones; about 86% were detected once. The ten largest clonotypes hold about 7% of the sample.

The germline V gene encodes CDR1 KGHDR and CDR2 SFDVKD. The CDR3 holds 13 amino acids from the cysteine to the phenylalanine. CDR3 DNA is the only sequence kept; it has 39 bases, read in frame from the first base. Trimming at the junction amounts to 2 bases on V and 6 bases on J, and the germline ends lie 8 bases apart. This sample is part of a study of blood T cell repertoires in COVID-19 (dated by TCRdb to 2020 to 2022). Background on the whole study: Samples from collaborators originated in the United States, Italy and Spain and spanned both the acute and convalescent phases of COVID-19. The material from the prospective study consisted of cDNA or gDNA derived from T cells, B-cell-depleted T cells, or PBMCs. Subjects who had been exposed to COVID-19, were actively infected with it, or had recovered from it provided the deeply sampled blood TCRbeta repertoires that made up the dataset. The repertoires were released in a freely available public database meant as a resource for research on the immune response to SARS-CoV-2. Samples came from the ongoing ImmuneRACE study (first 160 participants) plus 1,254 subjects from 6 global collaborators. A de-identified subject ID, COVID-19 status, age in years and sex were almost always included in the sample metadata. Where HLA class I and class II types were available, the types were taken from metadata supplied by the sample provider, not from assay-based typing.

Each collaborating institution followed its own protocols to collect whole blood in K2EDTA tubes. For TCRbeta analysis, collaborators shipped samples as frozen whole blood, isolated PBMCs, or DNA extracted from either of those sample types. Beyond this particular receptor, the publication reports: The amount of clinical and demographic metadata varied by source and participant and was provided uncurated.

The chain was built from TRBV24-1 and TRBJ2-3; the D segment could be TRBD1, given 5 matching bases. This TCR came from a man aged 45-60 years with active or convalescent COVID-19. Sequencing was done on a sample of peripheral blood. The CDR3 reads as follows: CATSDYRLDTQYF. Read as DNA, the sequence is TGTGCCACCAGTGATTACAGGCTGGATACGCAGTATTTT.